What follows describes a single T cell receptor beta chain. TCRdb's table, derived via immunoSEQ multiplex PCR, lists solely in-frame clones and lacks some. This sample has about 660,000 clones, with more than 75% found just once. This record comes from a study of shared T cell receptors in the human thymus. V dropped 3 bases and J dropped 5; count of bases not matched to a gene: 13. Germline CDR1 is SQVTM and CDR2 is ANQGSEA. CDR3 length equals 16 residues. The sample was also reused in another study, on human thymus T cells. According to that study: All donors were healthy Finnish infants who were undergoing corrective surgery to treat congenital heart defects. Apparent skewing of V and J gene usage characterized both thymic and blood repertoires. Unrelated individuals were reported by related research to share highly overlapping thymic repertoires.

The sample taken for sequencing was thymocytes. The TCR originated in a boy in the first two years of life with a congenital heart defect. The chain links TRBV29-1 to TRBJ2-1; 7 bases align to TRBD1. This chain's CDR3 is CSVDKLPGQFDNEQFF. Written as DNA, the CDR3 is TGCAGCGTTGATAAACTACCGGGACAGTTCGACAATGAGCAGTTCTTC.